The 9 T cell receptor beta chains below were found in one sample sequenced in a study of CD8+ T cells in alopecia areata. As the sequencing template, cDNA was produced by extracting RNA and reverse transcribing it. The table came from immunoSEQ multiplex PCR; TCRdb's copy has only in-frame clones and leaves some out. The sample holds more than 150,000 clones, approximately 50% seen once. Treatment noted: oral pan-JAK inhibitor, 5-10 mg twice daily. The sequenced sample was CD8+ T cells sorted from blood, obtained between weeks 51 and 54, from a patient treated with tofacitinib. Receptors originate from a human donor with alopecia areata.

This chain connects TRBV29-1 to TRBJ2-7; possible D gene TRBD1, 5 bases. Trimming shortened V by 7 bases and J by 2 bases, and 15 bases separated the two germline ends. Per germline, CDR1 SQVTM and CDR2 ANQGSEA. CDR3 size: 13 residues. In DNA, the CDR3 is TGCAGCGCCTACTCCGACAGAGCCTACGAGCAGTACTTC. It codes for CSAYSDRAYEQYF.

This clone was recorded only once. This chain joins TRBV7-9 and TRBJ1-2; 8 bases are shared with TRBD1. Per germline, CDR1 SEHNR and CDR2 FQNEAQ (reference sequence). The CDR3 contains 13 residues. The V gene end was trimmed by 7 bases and the J gene end by 4 bases; junction bases not matched to a gene: 5. The CDR3 loop reads CASNRQGIYGYTF. As DNA, the CDR3 is TGTGCCAGCAACAGACAGGGGATCTATGGCTACACCTTC.

This sequence joins TRBV7-8 and TRBJ1-5; no reliable D call. Germline CDR1 reads SGHVS; CDR2 reads FQNEAQ. CDR3 length equals 12 residues. V lost 1 base, J lost 4 bases, and 2 bases lay in between. The CDR3 coding sequence is TGTGCCAGCAGCTTAGGAAATCAGCCCCAGCATTTT. Translation: CASSLGNQPQHF.

This clone was observed once. This chain links TRBV6-6 with TRBJ1-2; 8 bases match TRBD1. V lost 7 bases and J lost 8; bases outside the gene matches: 12. Per germline, CDR1 MNHNY and CDR2 SVGAGI (reference sequence). The length of the CDR3 is 14 residues. The CDR3 loop reads CASTWDRTLWGYTF. The CDR3 DNA reads as TGTGCCAGCACCTGGGACAGGACCCTTTGGGGCTACACCTTC.

The chain has TRBV6-5 and TRBJ2-5; D unresolved. This CDR3 has 8 amino acids. Germline values: CDR1 MNHEY, CDR2 SVGAGI. The V and J ends lost 10 bases and 9 bases respectively, with 6 bases between them. CDR3 sequence: CAIMAQYF. Here the CDR3 DNA reads TGTGCCATCATGGCCCAGTACTTC.

The chain employs TRBV13 and TRBJ2-1; possible D gene TRBD2, 6 bases. CDR3 length: 17 amino acids. Germline V lookup: CDR1 PRHDT, CDR2 FYEKMQ (reference sequence). V shed 3 bases and J shed 6 bases, with 21 bases lying between them. CDR3 region: CASSLEGLGVMSNEQFF. The CDR3 DNA reads TGTGCCAGCAGCTTGGAGGGCTTGGGTGTGATGTCCAATGAGCAGTTCTTC.

The rearrangement uses TRBV5-6 and TRBJ2-1, with D maybe TRBD2 (5 bases). V was shortened by 1 base and J by 5 bases, with 10 bases between the two germline ends. Germline V lookup: CDR1 SGHDT, CDR2 YYEEEE. This CDR3 region has 14 residues. CDR3 residues: CASSLSLADNEQFF. DNA of the CDR3: TGTGCCAGCAGCTTGTCCCTAGCTGACAATGAGCAGTTCTTC.

The chain has TRBV7-2 and TRBJ2-3; TRBD2 agrees at 11 bases. V trimming: 5 bases; J trimming: 5 bases; junction bases outside the gene matches: 9. This CDR3 has 16 residues. Per the germline V gene, CDR1 is SGHTA and CDR2 is FQGNSA. CDR3: CASSALSGGAIDTQYF. The CDR3, as DNA: TGTGCCAGCAGCGCTCTTAGCGGGGGGGCGATAGATACGCAGTATTTT.

This clone has only a few counts. V gene TRBV10-3 combines with J gene TRBJ2-1; tentatively, D is TRBD1 (5 bases). The germline CDR1 and CDR2 sequences are ENHRY and SYGVKD. V lost 2 bases and J lost 4, with 12 bases in between. The CDR3 extends over 15 amino acids. The CDR3 loop reads CAISEKGKGYNEQFF. The CDR3, as DNA: TGTGCCATCAGTGAGAAGGGGAAGGGGTACAATGAGCAGTTCTTC.